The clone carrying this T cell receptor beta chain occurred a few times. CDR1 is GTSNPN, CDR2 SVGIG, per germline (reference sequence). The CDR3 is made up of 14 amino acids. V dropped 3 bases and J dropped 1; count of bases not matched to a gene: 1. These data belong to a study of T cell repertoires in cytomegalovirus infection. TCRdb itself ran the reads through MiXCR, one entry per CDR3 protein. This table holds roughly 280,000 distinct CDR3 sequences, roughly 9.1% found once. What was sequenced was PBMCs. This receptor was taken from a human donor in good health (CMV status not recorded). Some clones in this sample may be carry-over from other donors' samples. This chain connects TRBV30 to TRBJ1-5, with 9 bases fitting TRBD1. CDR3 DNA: TGTGCCTGGAGAGGACAGGGGAGCAATCAGCCCCAGCATTTT. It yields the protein CAWRGQGSNQPQHF.